The sequence of this TCR beta chain was determined in a study of tumor and adjacent non-tumor tissue in lung cancer. Overall study results and limits: Higher tumor TCR diversity was associated with shorter survival. TCR diversity was significantly greater in tumor than normal lung tissue. Top 100 clones took a larger repertoire share in normal lung.

This sample's RNA came from whole unsorted tissue. This non-tumor lung sample came from over 3 cm beyond the tumor edge. A note on this clonotype: Its specificity is not known. A read error may account for a junction end that differs from germline.

The CDR3 extends over 16 amino acids. Germline V gene lookup returns CDR1 MNHEY and CDR2 SVGAGI. TCRbeta libraries were built with three rounds of nested PCR, modified from ARM-PCR. TCRdb reprocessed the multiplex PCR reads via MiXCR and lists one record per CDR3 protein. The table includes some 100,000 distinct CDR3 sequences, around 57% detected once. The sequenced sample was distant non-tumor lung tissue. V and J are TRBV6-5 and TRBJ2-5, with D possibly being TRBD2 (6 bases). The sequence derives from a man aged 55 to 70 with non-small cell lung cancer. The CDR3: CASTQRWEVRQETLYF. CDR3 in DNA: TGTGCCAGCACCCAGAGGTGGGAGGTTAGGCAAGAGACCCTGTACTTC.